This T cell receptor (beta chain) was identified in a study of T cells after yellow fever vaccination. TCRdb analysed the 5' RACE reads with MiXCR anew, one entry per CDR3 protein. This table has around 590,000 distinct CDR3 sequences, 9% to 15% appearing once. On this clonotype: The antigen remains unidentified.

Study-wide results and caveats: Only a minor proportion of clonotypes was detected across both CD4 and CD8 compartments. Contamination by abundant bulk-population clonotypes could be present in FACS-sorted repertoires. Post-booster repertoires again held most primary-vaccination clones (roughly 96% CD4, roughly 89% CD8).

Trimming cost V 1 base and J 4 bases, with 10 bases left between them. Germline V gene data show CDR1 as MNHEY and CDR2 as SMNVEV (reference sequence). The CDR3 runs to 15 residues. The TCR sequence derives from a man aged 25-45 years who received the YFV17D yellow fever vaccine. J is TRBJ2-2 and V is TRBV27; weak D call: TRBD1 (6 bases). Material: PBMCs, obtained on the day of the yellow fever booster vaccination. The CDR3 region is CASSLWGRGTGELFF. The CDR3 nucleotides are TGTGCCAGCAGTTTATGGGGCAGGGGCACCGGGGAGCTGTTTTTT.